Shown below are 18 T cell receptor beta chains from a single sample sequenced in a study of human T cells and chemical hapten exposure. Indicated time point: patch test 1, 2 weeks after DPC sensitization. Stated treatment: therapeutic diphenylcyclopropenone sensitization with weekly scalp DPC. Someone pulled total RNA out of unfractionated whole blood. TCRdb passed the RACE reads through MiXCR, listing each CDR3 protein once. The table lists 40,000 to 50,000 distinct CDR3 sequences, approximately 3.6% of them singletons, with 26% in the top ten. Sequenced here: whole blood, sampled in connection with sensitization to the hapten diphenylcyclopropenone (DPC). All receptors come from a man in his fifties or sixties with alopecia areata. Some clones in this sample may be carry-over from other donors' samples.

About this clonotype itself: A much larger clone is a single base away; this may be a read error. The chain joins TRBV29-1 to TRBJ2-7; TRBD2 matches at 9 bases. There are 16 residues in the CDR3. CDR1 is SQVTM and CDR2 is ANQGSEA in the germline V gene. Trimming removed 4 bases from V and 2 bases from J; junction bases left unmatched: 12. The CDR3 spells CSVARSSGMGAYEQYF. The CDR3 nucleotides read TGCAGCGTTGCGCGGTCTAGCGGGATGGGGGCCTACGAGCAGTACTTC.

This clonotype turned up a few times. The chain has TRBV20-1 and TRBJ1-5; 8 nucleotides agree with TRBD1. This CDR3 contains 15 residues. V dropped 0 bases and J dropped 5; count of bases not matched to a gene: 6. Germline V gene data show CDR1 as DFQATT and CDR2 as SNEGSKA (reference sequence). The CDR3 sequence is CSARDQGAGDQPQHF. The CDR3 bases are TGCAGTGCTAGAGATCAGGGGGCCGGGGATCAGCCCCAGCATTTT.

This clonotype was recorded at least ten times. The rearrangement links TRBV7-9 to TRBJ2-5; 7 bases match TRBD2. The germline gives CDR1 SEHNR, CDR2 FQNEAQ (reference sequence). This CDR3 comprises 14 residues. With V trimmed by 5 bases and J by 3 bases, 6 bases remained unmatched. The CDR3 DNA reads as TGTGCCAGCAGCCGGGACTATAGAAAAGAGACCCAGTACTTC. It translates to CASSRDYRKETQYF.

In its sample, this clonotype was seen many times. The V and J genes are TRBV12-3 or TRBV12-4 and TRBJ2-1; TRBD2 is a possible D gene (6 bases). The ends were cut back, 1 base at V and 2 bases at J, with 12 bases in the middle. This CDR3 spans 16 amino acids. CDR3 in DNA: TGTGCCAGCAGTTTAGTCGGCGGGAAAACCTACAATGAGCAGTTCTTC. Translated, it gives CASSLVGGKTYNEQFF.

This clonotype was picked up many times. The CDR3 protein is CASSSVDTQYF. The CDR3 DNA follows: TGTGCCAGCAGCTCAGTAGATACGCAGTATTTT. This sequence joins TRBV12-3 or TRBV12-4 and TRBJ2-3; D ambiguous. The CDR3 length is 11 residues. Trimming left V 6 bases short and J 5 bases short, with 6 bases between.

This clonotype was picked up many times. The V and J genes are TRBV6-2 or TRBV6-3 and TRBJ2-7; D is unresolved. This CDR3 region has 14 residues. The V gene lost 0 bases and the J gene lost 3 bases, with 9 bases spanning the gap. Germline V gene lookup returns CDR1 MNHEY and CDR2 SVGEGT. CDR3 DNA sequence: TGTGCCAGCAGTTACTCGGCCGTCGACTACGAGCAGTACTTC. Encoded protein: CASSYSAVDYEQYF.

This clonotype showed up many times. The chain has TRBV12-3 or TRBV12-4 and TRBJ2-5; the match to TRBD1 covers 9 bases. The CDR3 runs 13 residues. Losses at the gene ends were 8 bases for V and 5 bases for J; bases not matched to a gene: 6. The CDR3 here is CASANRGQETQYF. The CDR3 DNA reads TGTGCCAGCGCGAACAGGGGGCAGGAGACCCAGTACTTC.

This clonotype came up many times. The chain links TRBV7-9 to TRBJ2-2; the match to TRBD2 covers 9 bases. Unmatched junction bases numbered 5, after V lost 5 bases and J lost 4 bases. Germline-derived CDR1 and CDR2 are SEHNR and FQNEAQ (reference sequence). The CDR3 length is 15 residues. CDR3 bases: TGTGCCAGCAGCCCGGCGGGGGGGCGCACCGGGGAGCTGTTTTTT. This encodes CASSPAGGRTGELFF. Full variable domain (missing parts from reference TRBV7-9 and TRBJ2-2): DTGVSQNPRHKITKRGQNVTFRCDPISEHNRLYWYRQTLGQGPEFLTYFQNEAQLEKSRLLSDRFSAERPKGSFSTLEIQRTEQGDSAMYLCASSPAGGRTGELFFGEGSRLTVL.

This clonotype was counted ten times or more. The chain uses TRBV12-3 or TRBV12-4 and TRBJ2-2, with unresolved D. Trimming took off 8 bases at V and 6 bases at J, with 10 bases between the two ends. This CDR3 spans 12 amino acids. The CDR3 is CASAPGPGELFF. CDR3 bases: TGTGCCAGCGCCCCAGGTCCCGGGGAGCTGTTTTTT.

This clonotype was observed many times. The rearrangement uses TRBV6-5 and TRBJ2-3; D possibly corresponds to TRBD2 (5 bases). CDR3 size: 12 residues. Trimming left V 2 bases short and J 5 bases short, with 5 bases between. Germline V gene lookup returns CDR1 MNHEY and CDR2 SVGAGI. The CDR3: CASSYEGDTQYF. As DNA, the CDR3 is TGTGCCAGCAGTTACGAGGGAGATACGCAGTATTTT.

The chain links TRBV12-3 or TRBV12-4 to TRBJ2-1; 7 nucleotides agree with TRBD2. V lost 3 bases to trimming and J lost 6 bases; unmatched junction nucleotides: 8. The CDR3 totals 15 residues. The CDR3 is CASSLSGTMGNEQFF. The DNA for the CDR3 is TGTGCCAGCAGTTTGAGCGGGACGATGGGCAATGAGCAGTTCTTC.

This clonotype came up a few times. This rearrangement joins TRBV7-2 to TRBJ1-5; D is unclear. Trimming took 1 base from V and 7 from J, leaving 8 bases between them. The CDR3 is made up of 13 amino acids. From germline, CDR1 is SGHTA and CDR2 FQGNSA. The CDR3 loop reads CASSLGPGQPQHF. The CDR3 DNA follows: TGTGCCAGCAGCTTAGGCCCCGGACAGCCCCAGCATTTT.

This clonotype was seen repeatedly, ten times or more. The CDR3 sequence: CSVDRTGEGYTF. CDR3 nucleotide sequence: TGCAGCGTTGATAGGACAGGGGAAGGCTACACCTTC. This chain joins TRBV29-1 and TRBJ1-2; TRBD1 matches at 9 bases. The germline gives CDR1 SQVTM, CDR2 ANQGSEA. The length of the CDR3 is 12 residues. The junction had 4 bases not matched to a gene; V was cut back by 3 bases and J by 8 bases.

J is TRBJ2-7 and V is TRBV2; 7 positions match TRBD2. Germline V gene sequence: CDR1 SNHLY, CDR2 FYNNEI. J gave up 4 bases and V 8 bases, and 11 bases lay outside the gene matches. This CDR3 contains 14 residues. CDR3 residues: CASHRGLSGYEQYF. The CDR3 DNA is TGTGCCAGCCATAGGGGACTAAGTGGATACGAGCAGTACTTC.

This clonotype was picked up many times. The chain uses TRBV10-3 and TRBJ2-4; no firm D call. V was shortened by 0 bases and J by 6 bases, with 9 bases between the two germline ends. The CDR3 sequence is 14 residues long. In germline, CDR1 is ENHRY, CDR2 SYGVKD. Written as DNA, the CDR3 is TGTGCCATCAGTGAGTCCCTCACGCTAAACATTCAGTACTTC. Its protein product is CAISESLTLNIQYF.

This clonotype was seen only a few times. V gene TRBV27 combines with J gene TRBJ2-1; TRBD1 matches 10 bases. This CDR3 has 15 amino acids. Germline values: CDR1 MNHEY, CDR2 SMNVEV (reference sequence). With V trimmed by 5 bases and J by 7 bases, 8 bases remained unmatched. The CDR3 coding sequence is TGTGCCAGCAGTCCGCGACAGGGGGCTAAAAATGAGCAGTTCTTC. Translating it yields CASSPRQGAKNEQFF.

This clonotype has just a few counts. The CDR3 region is CSVLAGDEKLFF. The CDR3 coding sequence is TGCAGCGTTCTGGCAGGGGATGAAAAACTGTTTTTT. The gene calls are TRBV29-1 and TRBJ1-4, with a tentative D call TRBD1 (6 bases). Germline assignment: CDR1 SQVTM and CDR2 ANQGSEA. Trimming took off 5 bases at V and 6 bases at J, with 10 bases between the two ends. This CDR3 is 12 amino acids long.

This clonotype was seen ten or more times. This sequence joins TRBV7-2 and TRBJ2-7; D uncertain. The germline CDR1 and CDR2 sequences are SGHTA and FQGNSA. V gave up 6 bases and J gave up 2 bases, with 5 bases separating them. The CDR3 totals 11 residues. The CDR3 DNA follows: TGTGCCAGCAGTCCGGCCTACGAGCAGTACTTC. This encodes CASSPAYEQYF.